This TCR beta chain comes out of a study of T-cell reconstitution after alpha-beta-depleted transplantation in children. Study findings and constraints: Some patients' high day-60 TCRbeta diversity was attributed to recipient cells surviving conditioning. Several hundred graft clones that had expanded were reportedly the source of alpha-beta T cells about two months after transplant. Fresh T-cell production supplied most of the T-cell counts and diversity seen one year after transplant.

This clonotype was counted at least ten times. No antigen is known for it. TCRbeta library preparation incorporated unique molecular identifiers. TCRdb re-called the PCR reads with MiXCR, one entry per CDR3 protein. This table holds about 580,000 distinct CDR3 sequences, 23% found once. The starting material was PBMCs, mostly from graft donor cells, obtained 360 days after TCRalphabeta/CD19-depleted stem cell transplant. The clonotype originates from a boy under three years old who had a stem cell transplant for acute myeloid leukemia, so the T cells may come from the graft donor.

CDR3: CSARGTSGEGLYEQYV. CDR3 sequence (DNA): TGCAGTGCTAGAGGCACTAGCGGGGAAGGATTGTACGAGCAGTACGTC. J is TRBJ2-7 and V is TRBV20-1; 10 bases are shared with TRBD2. The length of the CDR3 is 16 residues. Germline V gene sequence: CDR1 DFQATT, CDR2 SNEGSKA (reference sequence). V dropped 1 base and J dropped 4; count of bases not matched to a gene: 10.